This TCR beta chain comes out of a study of T cells after somatic rescue of genetic block. Some clones are missing from TCRdb's copy, which holds only in-frame ones; the method was immunoSEQ multiplex PCR. The profile shows 13,000 to 15,000 clones, over 60% of them singletons. CDR3 length: 15 residues. Germline V gene lookup returns CDR1 SGHAT and CDR2 FQNNGV. The J segment lost 9 bases and the V segment lost 5 bases, leaving 7 bases of the junction unmatched. This clonotype was obtained from a man aged 18-30 years. This chain links TRBV11-2 with TRBJ2-1; 13 bases match TRBD2. Sequencing was carried out using peripheral blood mononuclear cells (PBMCs). CDR3 loop: CASSPRLAGGIEQFF. The CDR3 bases are TGTGCCAGCAGCCCCCGACTAGCGGGAGGAATTGAGCAGTTCTTC.